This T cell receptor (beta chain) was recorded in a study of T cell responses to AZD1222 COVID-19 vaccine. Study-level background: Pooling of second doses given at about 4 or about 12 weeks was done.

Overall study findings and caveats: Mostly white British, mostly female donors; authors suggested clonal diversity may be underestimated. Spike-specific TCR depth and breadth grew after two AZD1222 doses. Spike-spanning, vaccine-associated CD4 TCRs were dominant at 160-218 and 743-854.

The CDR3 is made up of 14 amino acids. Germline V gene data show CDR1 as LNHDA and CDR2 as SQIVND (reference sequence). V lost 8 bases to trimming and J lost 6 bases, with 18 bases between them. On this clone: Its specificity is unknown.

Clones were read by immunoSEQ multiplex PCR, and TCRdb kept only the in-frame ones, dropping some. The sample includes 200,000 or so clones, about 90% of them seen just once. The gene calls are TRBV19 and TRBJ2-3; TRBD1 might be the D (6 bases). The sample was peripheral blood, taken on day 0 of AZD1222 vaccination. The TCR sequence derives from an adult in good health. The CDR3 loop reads CASVFRGVEDTQYF. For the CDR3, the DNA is TGTGCCAGTGTTTTCAGGGGCGTTGAGGATACGCAGTATTTT. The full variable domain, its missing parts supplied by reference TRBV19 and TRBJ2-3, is DGGITQSPKYLFRKEGQNVTLSCEQNLNHDAMYWYRQDPGQGLRLIYYSQIVNDFQKGDIAEGYSVSREKKESFPLTVTSAQKNPTAFYLCASVFRGVEDTQYFGPGTRLTVL.